The clone carrying this TCR beta chain was detected many times. The data stem from a study of T cells in Graves' hyperthyroidism and ophthalmopathy. Researchers took RNA transcripts and amplified the TCR beta CDR3 regions from them. HTBI primers were the set used in a first-round RT-PCR of the TCR CDR3. TCRdb itself ran the multiplex PCR reads through MiXCR, one entry per CDR3 protein. The data hold 500,000 to 600,000 distinct CDR3 sequences, with around 15% observed a single time. In germline, CDR1 is DFQATT, CDR2 SNEGSKA (reference sequence). V lost 4 bases and J lost 4; bases outside the gene matches: 8. CDR3 length: 14 residues.

The source is a woman under 30 with Graves' hyperthyroidism. This sequence joins TRBV20-1 and TRBJ2-7, with 9 bases fitting TRBD1. The sample taken for sequencing was blood. As DNA, the CDR3 is TGCAGTGCTACGGGACAGGGTAATATGTACGAGCAGTACTTC. Amino acids: CSATGQGNMYEQYF.